This T cell receptor beta chain was profiled in a study of blood T cell repertoires in COVID-19. In this sample, this clone turned up a few times. Assay used: immunoSEQ multiplex PCR; TCRdb lists only in-frame clones, some missing. This sample has about 260,000 clones, with 88% found just once. Germline V gene sequence: CDR1 SGHTA, CDR2 FQGNSA. CDR3 length: 15 amino acids. Trimming removed 3 bases from V and 8 bases from J, with 16 bases in between. The gene calls are TRBV7-2 and TRBJ1-4; D is unresolved. The sample taken for sequencing was PBMCs or T cells enriched from blood (not recorded which). The TCR originated in a woman in her 40s with acute COVID-19. The chain's CDR3 is CASSFLGSIREKLFF. The CDR3 bases are TGTGCCAGCAGCTTCCTGGGGAGTATAAGGGAAAAACTGTTTTTT.